This TCR beta chain was observed in a study of human T cells and chemical hapten exposure. Study as a whole: Upper-back patches of 0.01% DPC were read at 6 days. Findings and limits, study-wide: High-frequency TCRs, those above 1 in 1000, stayed the same after DPC sensitization.

Indicated time point: patch test 3, about 24 weeks after DPC sensitization. Regarding treatment: therapeutic diphenylcyclopropenone sensitization with weekly scalp DPC. The starting material, unfractionated whole blood, was used for total RNA extraction. This clonotype was seen at least ten times. The antigen remains undetermined. Separate cDNA molecules received unique molecular identifiers, which the library attached to them. TCRdb called the RACE reads again in MiXCR, with one record for every CDR3 protein. Found here are tens of thousands of distinct CDR3 sequences, 9.9% of them singletons; the top ten hold roughly 17%. Germline CDR1 is MNHEY and CDR2 is SVGAGI. V was clipped by 6 bases and J by 0 bases, with 12 bases between them. The CDR3 runs to 15 residues.

This TCR was recovered from a woman in her thirties or forties with alopecia areata. Some clones in this sample may be carry-over from other donors' samples. The sample in question was whole blood, obtained in connection with sensitization to the hapten diphenylcyclopropenone (DPC). The V and J genes are TRBV6-5 and TRBJ1-3; no clear D gene. The DNA of the CDR3 is TGTGCCAGCAGCCCTGACCGATTCTCTGGAAACACCATATATTTT. It is translated as CASSPDRFSGNTIYF.